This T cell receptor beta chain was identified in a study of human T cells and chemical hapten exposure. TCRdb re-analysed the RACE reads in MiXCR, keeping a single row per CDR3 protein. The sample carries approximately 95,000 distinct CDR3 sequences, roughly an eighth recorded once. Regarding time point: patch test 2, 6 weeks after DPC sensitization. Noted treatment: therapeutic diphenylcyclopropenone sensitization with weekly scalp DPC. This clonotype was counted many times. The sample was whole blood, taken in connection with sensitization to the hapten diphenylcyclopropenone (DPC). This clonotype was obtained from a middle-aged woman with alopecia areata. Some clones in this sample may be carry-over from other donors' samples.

The CDR3 protein is CASSYGVSGANVLTF. CDR3 nucleotides: TGTGCCAGCAGTTACGGTGTGTCCGGGGCCAACGTCCTGACTTTC. J is TRBJ2-6 and V is TRBV6-5; unclear D gene. Trimming pared 2 bases from V and 4 bases from J, leaving 9 bases between. Germline CDR1 reads MNHEY; CDR2 reads SVGAGI. This CDR3 is 15 amino acids long.